These T cell receptor beta chains were read from a single sample in a study of identical twins. TCRdb reprocessed the 5' RACE reads via MiXCR and lists one record per CDR3 protein. Among 1.5 million to 2 million distinct CDR3 sequences listed, less than 40% were seen once. The sample was cord blood. Receptors originate from a newborn girl in good health. CDR3s include the opening cysteine and the closing phenylalanine or tryptophan. A D gene is named only where the DNA matches it firmly. Size is stated for part of the rows, as once, few or many counts, or as a class when the clone is expanded.

length	J	size	V	D	DNA	CDR3
17	TRBJ2-2	-	TRBV7-8	TRBD2	TGTGCCAGCAGCTCCCTTGGGGGGGGTCCGGACACCGGGGAGCTGTTTTTT	CASSSLGGGPDTGELFF
15	TRBJ1-4	few	TRBV20-1	TRBD1	TGCAGTGCTCTAACCCTGACAGGGGGATTTGAAAAACTGTTTTTT	CSALTLTGGFEKLFF
12	TRBJ1-2	few	TRBV20-1	TRBD1	TGCAGTGCTGTGGGACAGGTCTATGGCTACACCTTC	CSAVGQVYGYTF
15	TRBJ2-3	many	TRBV5-1	-	TGCGCCAGCAGCTTGTACGACGGATCCACAGATACGCAGTATTTT	CASSLYDGSTDTQYF
15	TRBJ1-6	few	TRBV27	-	TGTGCCAGCAGTTTAAGTCGCCCCCGAAAATCACCCCTCCACTTT	CASSLSRPRKSPLHF
15	TRBJ1-4	-	TRBV19	TRBD1	TGTGCCAGTAGTTCCGGACAGGCTTCTAATGAAAAACTGTTTTTT	CASSSGQASNEKLFF
13	TRBJ2-1	-	TRBV9	-	TGTGCCAGCAGCCAACAGGTGGACAATGAGCAGATCTTC	CASSQQVDNEQIF
15	TRBJ2-7	-	TRBV7-2	TRBD1	TGTGCCAGCAGCATGACAGGGGGCGTCTCCTACGAGCAGTACTTC	CASSMTGGVSYEQYF
14	TRBJ2-1	-	TRBV9	TRBD2	TGTGCCAGCAGCACCGGACTAGTGTCAAATGAGCAGTTCTTC	CASSTGLVSNEQFF
15	TRBJ2-1	-	TRBV6-1	TRBD2	TGTGCCAGCAGAGACCCGGGACTAGCGAGAAATGAGCAGTTCTTC	CASRDPGLARNEQFF
17	TRBJ1-1	-	TRBV4-2	-	TGTGCCAGCAGCCAAGCCCAGACAAGGCCAGCTAACACTGAAGCTTTCTTT	CASSQAQTRPANTEAFF
17	TRBJ2-5	few	TRBV6-1	-	TGTGCCAGCAACCCCCTGGTACAGGATAAATCTCAAGAGACCCAGTACTTC	CASNPLVQDKSQETQYF
14	TRBJ1-1	-	TRBV20-1	-	TGCAGTGCTAGAACTCCGAACAGTGAACTGGGAGCTTTCTTT	CSARTPNSELGAFF
15	TRBJ2-1	few	TRBV20-1	TRBD2	TGCAGTGCTACCCTCTCTAGCGGGGGGGCCAATGAGCAGTTCTTC	CSATLSSGGANEQFF
13	TRBJ2-7	-	TRBV29-1	-	TGCAGCGTTGGGGCGACTCCAGACTACGAGCAGTACTTC	CSVGATPDYEQYF
13	TRBJ2-3	once	TRBV2	-	TGTGCCAGCACTTGGCGGGGCACAGATACGCGGTATTTT	CASTWRGTDTRYF
14	TRBJ2-3	many	TRBV2	TRBD1	TGTGCCAGCAGTACCGGGACAGGGTCAGATACGCAGTATTTT	CASSTGTGSDTQYF
12	TRBJ1-1	many	TRBV27	-	TGTGCCAGCAGTTTCGTGGGCACTGAAGCTTTCTTT	CASSFVGTEAFF
13	TRBJ2-7	-	TRBV27	TRBD1	TGTGCCAGCGCGGACAGGGGATACTACGAGCAGTACTTC	CASADRGYYEQYF
11	TRBJ1-2	few	TRBV20-1	-	TGCAGTGCAAGGGAGATATATGGCTACACCTTC	CSAREIYGYTF
14	TRBJ2-4	-	TRBV11-2	TRBD1	TGTGCCAGCAGCGCCGACAGGGGGAAAAACATTCAGTACTTC	CASSADRGKNIQYF
15	TRBJ2-1	-	TRBV2	TRBD2	TGTGCCAGCAGTGTAGAACTAGCGGGGCCCAATGAGCAGTTCTTC	CASSVELAGPNEQFF
15	TRBJ1-2	-	TRBV28	-	TGTGCCAGCAGTTCGTTCGGGGTTTCGGACTATGGCTACACCTTC	CASSSFGVSDYGYTF
15	TRBJ1-6	-	TRBV27	-	TGTGCCAGCAGTTTGGGGGGGGCGGGGAATTCACCCCTCCACTTT	CASSLGGAGNSPLHF
15	TRBJ2-6	-	TRBV27	-	TGTGCCAGCAAGTGGACAGTCTCTGGGGCCAACGTCCTGGCTTTC	CASKWTVSGANVLAF
16	TRBJ2-7	-	TRBV20-1	TRBD2	TGCAGTGCTAGAGATTCGGCGGGAGAAGGGTACAATGAGCAGTACTTC	CSARDSAGEGYNEQYF
11	TRBJ1-2	many	TRBV2	-	TGTGCCAGCAGTGTGTTTCTGAGCTACACCTTC	CASSVFLSYTF
14	TRBJ2-1	-	TRBV11-2	-	TGTGCCAGCAGCCTACGCGACCAGAACAATGAGCAGTTCTTC	CASSLRDQNNEQFF